This section outlines one TCR beta chain sequence together with its context. The antigen is undetermined. The sample originates from a study of cytomegalovirus exposure and HLA in healthy donors. Across the whole study: Earlier findings included some 120 million unique TCR beta sequences obtained from 150 million to 200 million T cells. Study results and caveats: The study assumed roughly uniform donor sequencing depth for presence/absence analyses.

Primers included in the PCR were 60 Vbeta and 13 Jbeta primers. Sequenced by immunoSEQ multiplex PCR; TCRdb stores in-frame clones only, minus some. The profile covers 120,000 or so clones, with around 83% appearing a single time and approximately 0.97% taken by the ten largest. Germline V gene sequence: CDR1 SGDLS, CDR2 YYNGEE. V was clipped by 0 bases and J by 8 bases, with 8 bases between them. The CDR3 extends over 12 amino acids. This sequence originates from a human donor in good health. V gene TRBV9 combines with J gene TRBJ1-1; unclear D gene. The sequencing input was PBMCs. The CDR3, as DNA: TGTGCCAGCAGCGTAGGTATCGGGGAAGCTTTCTTT. Translating gives CASSVGIGEAFF.